This T cell receptor beta chain was sequenced during a study of CD8+CD57+ T cells in acquired aplastic anemia. About the research overall: Average DNA yield from sorted CD4+ and CD8+ cells was approximately 3.2 ug.

TCR beta VDJ and CDR3 profiling used genomic DNA as template. TCRdb analysed the reads with MiXCR anew, one entry per CDR3 protein. The table lists more than 200,000 distinct CDR3 sequences, roughly 50% of them singletons. CD8+CD57+ cell expansion had been shown by flow cytometry in patients chosen for sequencing. Among the patients, all had severe acquired aplastic anemia. Blood was sampled before the patients had received any therapy. The clonotype originates from a human donor with aplastic anemia. Sequenced sample: sorted CD4+, CD8+, or CD8+CD57+ T cells (not recorded which) from PBMCs.

CDR3: CASSSDQTGSGGELFF. The CDR3 nucleotides read TGTGCCAGCAGCTCCGATCAGACAGGGTCTGGGGGGGAGCTGTTTTTT. V and J are TRBV7-2 and TRBJ2-2; 7 nucleotides align to TRBD1. This CDR3 has 16 amino acids. The germline gives CDR1 SGHTA, CDR2 FQGNSA. Trimming took 4 bases from V and 8 from J; bases not matched to a gene: 13.